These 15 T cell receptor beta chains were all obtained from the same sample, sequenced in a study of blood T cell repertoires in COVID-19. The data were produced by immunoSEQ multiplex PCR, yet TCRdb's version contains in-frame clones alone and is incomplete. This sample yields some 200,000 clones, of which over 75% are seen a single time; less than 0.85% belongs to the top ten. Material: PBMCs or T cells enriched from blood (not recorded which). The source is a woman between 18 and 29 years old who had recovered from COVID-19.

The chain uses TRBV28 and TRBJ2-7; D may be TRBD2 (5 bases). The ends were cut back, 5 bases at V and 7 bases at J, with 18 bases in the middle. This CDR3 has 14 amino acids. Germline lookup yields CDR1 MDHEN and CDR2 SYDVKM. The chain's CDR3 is CASSGILRTGEQYF. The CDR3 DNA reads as TGTGCCAGCAGTGGGATCCTAAGGACGGGGGAGCAGTACTTC.

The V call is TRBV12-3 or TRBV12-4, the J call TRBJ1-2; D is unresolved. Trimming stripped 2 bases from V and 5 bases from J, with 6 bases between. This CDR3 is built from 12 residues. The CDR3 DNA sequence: TGTGCCAGCAGTTTAACCGGGTATGGCTACACCTTC. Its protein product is CASSLTGYGYTF.

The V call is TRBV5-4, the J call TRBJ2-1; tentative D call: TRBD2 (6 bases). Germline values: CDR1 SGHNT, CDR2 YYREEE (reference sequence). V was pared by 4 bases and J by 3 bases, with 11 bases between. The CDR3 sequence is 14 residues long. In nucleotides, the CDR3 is TGTGCCAGCAGCCGCGGGGATTTCTACAATGAGCAGTTCTTC. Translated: CASSRGDFYNEQFF.

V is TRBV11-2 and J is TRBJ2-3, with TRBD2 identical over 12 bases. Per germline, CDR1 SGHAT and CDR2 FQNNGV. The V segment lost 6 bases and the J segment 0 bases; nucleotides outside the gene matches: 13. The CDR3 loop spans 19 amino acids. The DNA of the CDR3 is TGTGCCAGCAGTCGCCAAGTACTAGCGGGAGGCCGTAGCACAGATACGCAGTATTTT. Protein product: CASSRQVLAGGRSTDTQYF.

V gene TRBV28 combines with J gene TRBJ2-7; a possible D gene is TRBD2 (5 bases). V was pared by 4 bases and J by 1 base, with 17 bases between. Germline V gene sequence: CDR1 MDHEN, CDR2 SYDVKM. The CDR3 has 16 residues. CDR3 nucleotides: TGTGCCAGCAGTTCACCCCCCCCCGAGGGATCCTACGAGCAGTACTTC. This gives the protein CASSSPPPEGSYEQYF. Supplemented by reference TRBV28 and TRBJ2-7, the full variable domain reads DVKVTQSSRYLVKRTGEKVFLECVQDMDHENMFWYRQDPGLGLRLIYFSYDVKMKEKGDIPEGYSVSREKKERFSLILESASTNQTSMYLCASSSPPPEGSYEQYFGPGTRLTVT.

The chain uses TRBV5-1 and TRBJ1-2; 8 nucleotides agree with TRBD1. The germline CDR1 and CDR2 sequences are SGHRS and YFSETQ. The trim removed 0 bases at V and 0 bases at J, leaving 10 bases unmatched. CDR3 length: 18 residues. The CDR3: CASSLEGQGAFTNYGYTF. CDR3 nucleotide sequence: TGCGCCAGCAGCTTGGAGGGTCAGGGGGCTTTCACTAACTATGGCTACACCTTC.

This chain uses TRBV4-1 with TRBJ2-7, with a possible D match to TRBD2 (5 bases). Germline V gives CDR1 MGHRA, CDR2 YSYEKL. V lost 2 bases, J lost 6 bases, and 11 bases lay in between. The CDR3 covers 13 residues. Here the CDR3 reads CASSQRRHGEQYF. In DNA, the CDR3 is TGCGCCAGCAGCCAAAGGAGGCACGGCGAGCAGTACTTC.

The CDR3 here is CASSLLDRGTYEQYF. The CDR3, as DNA: TGTGCCAGCAGCCTTTTGGACAGGGGGACCTACGAGCAGTACTTC. This chain joins TRBV5-8 and TRBJ2-7; 10 bases are a match to TRBD1. V lost 4 bases and J lost 2; bases outside the gene matches: 6. Per germline, CDR1 SGHTS and CDR2 YDEGEE. This CDR3 is built from 15 residues.

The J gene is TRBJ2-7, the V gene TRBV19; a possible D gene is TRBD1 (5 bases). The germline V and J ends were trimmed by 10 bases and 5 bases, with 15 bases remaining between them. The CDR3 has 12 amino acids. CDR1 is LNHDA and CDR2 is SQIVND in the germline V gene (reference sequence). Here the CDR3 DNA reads TGTGCCACCAAAGGCCAGGGCGACGAGCAGTACTTC. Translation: CATKGQGDEQYF.

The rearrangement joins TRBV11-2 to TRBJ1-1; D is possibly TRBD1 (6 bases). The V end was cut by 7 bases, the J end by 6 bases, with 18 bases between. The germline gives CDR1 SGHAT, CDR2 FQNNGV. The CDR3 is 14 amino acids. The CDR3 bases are TGTGCCAGCACCTTGGGGGCAGGGTTCGCTGAAGCTTTCTTT. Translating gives CASTLGAGFAEAFF.

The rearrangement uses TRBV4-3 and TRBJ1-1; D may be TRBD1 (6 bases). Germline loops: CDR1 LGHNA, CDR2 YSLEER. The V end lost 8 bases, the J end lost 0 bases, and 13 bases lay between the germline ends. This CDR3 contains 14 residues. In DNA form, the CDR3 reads TGCGCCAGCTCCCGAGGGGGGGTGAACACTGAAGCTTTCTTT. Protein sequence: CASSRGGVNTEAFF.

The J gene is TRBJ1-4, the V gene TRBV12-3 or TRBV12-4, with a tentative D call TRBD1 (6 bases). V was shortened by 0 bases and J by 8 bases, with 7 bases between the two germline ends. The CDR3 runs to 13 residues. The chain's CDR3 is CASSLAGTEKLFF. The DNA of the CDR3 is TGTGCCAGCAGTTTAGCCGGGACAGAAAAACTGTTTTTT.

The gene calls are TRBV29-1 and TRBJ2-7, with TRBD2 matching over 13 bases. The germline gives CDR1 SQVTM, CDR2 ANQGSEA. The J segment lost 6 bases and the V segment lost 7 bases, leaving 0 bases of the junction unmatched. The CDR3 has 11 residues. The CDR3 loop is CSGTSGSEQYF. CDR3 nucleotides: TGCAGCGGGACTAGCGGGAGCGAGCAGTACTTC.

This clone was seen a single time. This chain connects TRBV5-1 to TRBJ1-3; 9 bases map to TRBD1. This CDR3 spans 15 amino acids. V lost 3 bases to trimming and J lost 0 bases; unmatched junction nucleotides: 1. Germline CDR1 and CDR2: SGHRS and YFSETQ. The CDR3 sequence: CASSWDRASGNTIYF. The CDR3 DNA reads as TGCGCCAGCAGCTGGGACAGGGCCTCTGGAAACACCATATATTTT.

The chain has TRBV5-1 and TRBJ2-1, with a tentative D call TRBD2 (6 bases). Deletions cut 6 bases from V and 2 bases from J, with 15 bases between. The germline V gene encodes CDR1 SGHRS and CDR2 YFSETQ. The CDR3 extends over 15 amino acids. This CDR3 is CASTPPGAPYNEQFF. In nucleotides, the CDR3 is TGCGCCAGCACCCCTCCGGGAGCGCCCTACAATGAGCAGTTCTTC. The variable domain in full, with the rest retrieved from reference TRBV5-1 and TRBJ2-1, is KAGVTQTPRYLIKTRGQQVTLSCSPISGHRSVSWYQQTPGQGLQFLFEYFSETQRNKGNFPGRFSGRQFSNSRSEMNVSTLELGDSALYLCASTPPGAPYNEQFFGPGTRLTVL.